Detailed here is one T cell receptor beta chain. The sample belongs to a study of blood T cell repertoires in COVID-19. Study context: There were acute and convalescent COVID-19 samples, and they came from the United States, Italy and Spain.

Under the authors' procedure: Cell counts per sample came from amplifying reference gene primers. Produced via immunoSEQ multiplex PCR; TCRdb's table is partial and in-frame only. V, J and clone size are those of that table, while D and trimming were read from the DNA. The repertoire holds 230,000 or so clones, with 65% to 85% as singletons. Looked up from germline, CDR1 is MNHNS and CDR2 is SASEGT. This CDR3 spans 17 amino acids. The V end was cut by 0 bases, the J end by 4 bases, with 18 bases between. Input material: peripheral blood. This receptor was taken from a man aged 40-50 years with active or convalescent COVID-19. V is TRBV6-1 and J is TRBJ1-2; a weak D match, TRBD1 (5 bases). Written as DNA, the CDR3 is TGTGCCAGCAGTGAAGCGGAATTGGGGAGGGGATCCTATGGCTACACCTTC. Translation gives CASSEAELGRGSYGYTF.